Listed here is a single T cell receptor (beta chain). Sequencing used immunoSEQ multiplex PCR; TCRdb keeps in-frame clones, though not all of them. The sample yields about 100,000 clones, about nine tenths seen once. The entry originates in a study of siplizumab effects on memory and regulatory T cells. Specimen: CD4+ T cells sorted from blood. The sequence came from a human donor in good health.

The CDR3 nucleotides read TGCGCCAGCAGCTTGGGTCCGGGTTTGGAGACCCAGTACTTC. Translating gives CASSLGPGLETQYF. This chain joins TRBV5-1 and TRBJ2-5; no clear D gene. The CDR3 length is 14 residues. V lost 0 bases and J 5 bases, leaving 11 bases between the germline ends. The germline V gene has CDR1 SGHRS and CDR2 YFSETQ. The variable domain in full, completed from reference TRBV5-1 and TRBJ2-5, reads KAGVTQTPRYLIKTRGQQVTLSCSPISGHRSVSWYQQTPGQGLQFLFEYFSETQRNKGNFPGRFSGRQFSNSRSEMNVSTLELGDSALYLCASSLGPGLETQYFGPGTRLLVL.